This T cell receptor (beta chain) came from a study of graft-versus-host responses after intestinal transplantation. Overall study: Recipients had multivisceral, liver-intestinal, or isolated intestinal transplants. The whole recipient group had anti-thymocyte globulin induction followed by tacrolimus and steroids for around 3 years.

The repertoire was sequenced with immunoSEQ multiplex PCR; TCRdb's copy has only in-frame clones and lacks some. The sample yields 50,000 or so clones, 85% to 95% seen once. V lost 2 bases and J lost 0, with 8 bases in between. The CDR3 runs 14 residues. CDR1 is MDHEN and CDR2 is SYDVKM in the germline V gene. Comment on this clone: Its target is unknown.

Points from the study as a whole: Among recipient marrow samples, GvH clones were found; some appeared first in ileum or blood. The study found high graft-versus-host to host-versus-graft clonal ratios in allografts of patients with graft-donor T cell macrochimerism.

This clonotype originated in a human patient who received an intestinal transplant, so some T cells may come from the graft donor. This specimen was PBMCs, taken about 120 weeks after a first intestinal transplant, on the day of a second. The J gene is TRBJ2-7, the V gene TRBV28; D gene ambiguous. The CDR3: CASSLMVLSYEQYF. DNA of the CDR3: TGTGCCAGCAGTTTAATGGTACTCTCCTACGAGCAGTACTTC.